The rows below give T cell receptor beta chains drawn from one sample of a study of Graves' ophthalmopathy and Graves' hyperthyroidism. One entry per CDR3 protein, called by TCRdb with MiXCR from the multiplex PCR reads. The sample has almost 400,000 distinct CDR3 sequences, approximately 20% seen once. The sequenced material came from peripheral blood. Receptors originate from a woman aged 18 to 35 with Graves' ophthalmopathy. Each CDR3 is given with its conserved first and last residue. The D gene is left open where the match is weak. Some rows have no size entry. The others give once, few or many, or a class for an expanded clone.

CDR3 protein: CAWSGGQGSYGYTF
CDR3 DNA: TGTGCCTGGAGTGGGGGACAGGGAAGCTATGGCTACACCTTC
V gene: TRBV30
D gene: TRBD1
clone size: NA
J gene: TRBJ1-2

CDR3 protein: CASSYSPRLDTQYF
CDR3 DNA: TGTGCCAGCAGTTACTCTCCCCGGTTGGATACGCAGTATTTT
V gene: TRBV6-2/TRBV6-3
D gene: NA
clone size: many
J gene: TRBJ2-3

CDR3 protein: CASSDRRTGGKEAFF
CDR3 DNA: TGTGCCAGTAGTGACCGACGGACAGGGGGTAAAGAAGCTTTCTTT
V gene: TRBV19
D gene: TRBD1
clone size: NA
J gene: TRBJ1-1

CDR3 protein: CASRSDRIFIGGTDTQYF
CDR3 DNA: TGTGCCAGCAGATCGGACAGAATCTTCATCGGGGGCACAGATACGCAGTATTTT
V gene: TRBV6-4
D gene: NA
clone size: many
J gene: TRBJ2-3

CDR3 protein: CASSQSQETQYF
CDR3 DNA: TGTGCCAGCAGCCAGAGCCAAGAGACCCAGTACTTC
V gene: TRBV6-2/TRBV6-3
D gene: NA
clone size: many
J gene: TRBJ2-5

CDR3 protein: CASSQMASTDTQYF
CDR3 DNA: TGTGCCAGCAGCCAAATGGCCTCCACAGATACGCAGTATTTT
V gene: TRBV7-2
D gene: NA
clone size: NA
J gene: TRBJ2-3

CDR3 protein: CASSEPGQGARNTEAFF
CDR3 DNA: TGTGCCAGCAGTGAACCGGGACAGGGGGCCAGGAACACTGAAGCTTTCTTT
V gene: TRBV2
D gene: TRBD1
clone size: many
J gene: TRBJ1-1

CDR3 protein: CASSLEGAGSYTEQYF
CDR3 DNA: TGTGCCAGCAGCTTAGAAGGTGCAGGCTCCTATACCGAGCAGTACTTC
V gene: TRBV13
D gene: NA
clone size: NA
J gene: TRBJ2-7

CDR3 protein: CASSLKLGGANTGELFF
CDR3 DNA: TGTGCCAGCAGCTTAAAACTCGGCGGGGCGAACACCGGGGAGCTGTTTTTT
V gene: TRBV7-3
D gene: NA
clone size: many
J gene: TRBJ2-2

CDR3 protein: CASSLSPRDRGRLEAFF
CDR3 DNA: TGTGCCAGCAGCTTATCCCCACGGGACAGGGGGAGGTTGGAAGCTTTCTTT
V gene: TRBV11-2
D gene: TRBD1
clone size: many
J gene: TRBJ1-1

CDR3 protein: CASSPLQGANTEAFF
CDR3 DNA: TGTGCCAGCAGCCCTTTACAGGGGGCGAACACTGAAGCTTTCTTT
V gene: TRBV11-2
D gene: TRBD1
clone size: many
J gene: TRBJ1-1

CDR3 protein: CASSAGTGHYEQYF
CDR3 DNA: TGTGCCAGCAGCGCGGGGACAGGGCACTACGAGCAGTACTTC
V gene: TRBV7-2
D gene: TRBD1
clone size: NA
J gene: TRBJ2-7

CDR3 protein: CSVAVSPGELFF
CDR3 DNA: TGCAGCGTTGCGGTGTCCCCCGGGGAGCTGTTTTTT
V gene: TRBV29-1
D gene: NA
clone size: NA
J gene: TRBJ2-2

CDR3 protein: CASSLFSGGVPGELFF
CDR3 DNA: TGTGCCAGCAGTTTATTCTCAGGGGGCGTCCCCGGGGAGCTGTTTTTT
V gene: TRBV12-3/TRBV12-4
D gene: TRBD1
clone size: many
J gene: TRBJ2-2